The clone carrying this T cell receptor beta chain was recorded at least ten times. This CDR3 spans 12 amino acids. V was pared by 3 bases and J by 10 bases, with 10 bases between. Germline V CDR1 and CDR2: SGHTA, FQGTGA. Preparation of the TCRbeta library involved a method that used unique molecular identifiers. TCRdb itself ran the PCR reads through MiXCR, one entry per CDR3 protein. The sample lists approximately 91,000 distinct CDR3 sequences, 8% to 9% occurring once. The sample originates from a study of T-cell reconstitution after alpha-beta-depleted transplantation in children. This clonotype originated in a human donor who donated a stem cell graft to a child with congenital amegakaryocytic thrombocytopenia. The chain is built from TRBV7-3 and TRBJ2-1; the D is unclear. Material: PBMCs from the stem cell graft donor, obtained from the stem cell graft. The CDR3 DNA sequence: TGTGCCAGCAGCTTCTCTAGAGGCGAGCAGTTCTTC. Translation gives CASSFSRGEQFF.